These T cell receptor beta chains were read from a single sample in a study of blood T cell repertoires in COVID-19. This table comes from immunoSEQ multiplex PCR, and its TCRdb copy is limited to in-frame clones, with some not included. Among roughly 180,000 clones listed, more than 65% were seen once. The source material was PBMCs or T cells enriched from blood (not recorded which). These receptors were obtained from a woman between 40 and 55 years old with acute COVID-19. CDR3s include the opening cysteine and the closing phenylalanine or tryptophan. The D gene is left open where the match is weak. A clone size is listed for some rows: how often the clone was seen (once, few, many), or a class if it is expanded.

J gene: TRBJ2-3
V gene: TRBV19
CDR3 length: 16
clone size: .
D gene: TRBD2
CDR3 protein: CASSSLAGANTDTQYF
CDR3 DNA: TGTGCCAGTAGTTCACTAGCGGGAGCAAACACAGATACGCAGTATTTT

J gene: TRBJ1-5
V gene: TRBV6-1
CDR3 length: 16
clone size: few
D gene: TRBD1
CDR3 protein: CASSDDRGFRNQPQHF
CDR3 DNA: TGTGCCAGCAGTGACGACAGGGGATTTCGCAATCAGCCCCAGCATTTT

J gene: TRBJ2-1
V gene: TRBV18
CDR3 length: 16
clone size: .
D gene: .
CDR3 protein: CASSPGSGPSYNEQFF
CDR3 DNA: TGTGCCAGCTCACCGGGAAGCGGGCCTTCCTACAATGAGCAGTTCTTC

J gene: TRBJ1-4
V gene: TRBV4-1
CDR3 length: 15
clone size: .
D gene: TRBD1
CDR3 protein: CASSQEGTVNEKLFF
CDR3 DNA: TGCGCCAGCAGCCAAGAAGGGACAGTTAATGAAAAACTGTTTTTT

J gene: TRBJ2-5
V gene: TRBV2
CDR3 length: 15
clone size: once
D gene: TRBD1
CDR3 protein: CASSVGTGQQETQYF
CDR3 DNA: TGTGCCAGCAGCGTTGGGACAGGACAACAAGAGACCCAGTACTTC

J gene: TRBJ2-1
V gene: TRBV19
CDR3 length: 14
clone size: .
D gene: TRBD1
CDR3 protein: CASSRDRDYNEQFF
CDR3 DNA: TGTGCCAGTAGCCGGGACAGGGACTACAATGAGCAGTTCTTC

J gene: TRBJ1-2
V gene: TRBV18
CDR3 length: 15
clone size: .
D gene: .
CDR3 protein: CASSPPTVPNYGYTF
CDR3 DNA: TGTGCCAGCTCACCACCGACAGTCCCCAACTATGGCTACACCTTC

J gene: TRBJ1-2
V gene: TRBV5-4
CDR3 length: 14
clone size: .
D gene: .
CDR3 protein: CASSLGGGFYGYTF
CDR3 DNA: TGTGCCAGCAGCTTGGGCGGGGGATTCTATGGCTACACCTTC

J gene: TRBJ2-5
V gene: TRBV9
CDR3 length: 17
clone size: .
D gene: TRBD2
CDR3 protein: CASSVGNSGRERETQYF
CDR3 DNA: TGTGCCAGCAGCGTAGGGAATAGCGGGAGGGAAAGAGAGACCCAGTACTTC

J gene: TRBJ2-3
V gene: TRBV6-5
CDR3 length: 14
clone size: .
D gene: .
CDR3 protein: CASSLPSAADTQYF
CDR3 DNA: TGTGCCAGCAGCCTCCCTAGCGCGGCAGATACGCAGTATTTT

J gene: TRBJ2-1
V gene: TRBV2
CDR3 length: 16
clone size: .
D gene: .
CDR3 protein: CASSTHPQTRTNEQFF
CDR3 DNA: TGTGCCAGCAGTACACATCCTCAGACTAGGACCAATGAGCAGTTCTTC

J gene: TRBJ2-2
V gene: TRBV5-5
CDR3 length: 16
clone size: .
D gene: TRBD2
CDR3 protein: CASSLVAGVATGELFF
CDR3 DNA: TGTGCCAGCAGCTTGGTTGCGGGAGTGGCCACCGGGGAGCTGTTTTTT

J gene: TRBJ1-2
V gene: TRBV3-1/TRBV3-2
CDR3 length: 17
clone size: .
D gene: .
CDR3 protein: CASSHSTGGDSVRGYTF
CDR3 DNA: TGTGCCAGCAGCCATTCAACGGGGGGGGACTCGGTACGTGGCTACACCTTC

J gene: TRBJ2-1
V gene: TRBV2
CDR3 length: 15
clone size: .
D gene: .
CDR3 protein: CASRTRDIGRGRQFF
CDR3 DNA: TGTGCCAGCAGAACTCGGGACATAGGAAGGGGTAGGCAGTTCTTC

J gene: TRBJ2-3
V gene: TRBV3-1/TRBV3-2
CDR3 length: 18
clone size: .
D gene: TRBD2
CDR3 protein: CASSPTPGLAGGADTQYF
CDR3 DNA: TGTGCCAGCAGCCCTACGCCGGGACTAGCGGGAGGGGCAGATACGCAGTATTTT

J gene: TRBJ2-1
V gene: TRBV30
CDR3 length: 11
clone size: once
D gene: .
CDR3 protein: CAWTTTNEQFF
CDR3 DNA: TGTGCCTGGACTACTACCAATGAGCAGTTCTTC

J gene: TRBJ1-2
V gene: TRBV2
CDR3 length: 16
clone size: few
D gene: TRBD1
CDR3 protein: CASSVVRSGGDHGYTF
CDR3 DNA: TGTGCCAGCAGTGTCGTAAGGTCAGGGGGTGATCATGGCTACACCTTC

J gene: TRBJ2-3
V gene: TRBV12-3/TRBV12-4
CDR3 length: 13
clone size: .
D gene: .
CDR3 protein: CASSLRRTDTQYF
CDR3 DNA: TGTGCCAGCAGTTTGAGGCGGACAGATACGCAGTATTTT

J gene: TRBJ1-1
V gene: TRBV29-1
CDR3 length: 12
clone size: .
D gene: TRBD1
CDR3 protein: CSVVEQGDEAFF
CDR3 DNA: TGCAGCGTTGTAGAACAGGGGGATGAAGCTTTCTTT

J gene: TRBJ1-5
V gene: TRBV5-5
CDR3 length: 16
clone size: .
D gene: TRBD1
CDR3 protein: CASSLGGGEINQPQHF
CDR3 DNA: TGTGCCAGCAGCTTGGGAGGGGGCGAGATCAATCAGCCCCAGCATTTT

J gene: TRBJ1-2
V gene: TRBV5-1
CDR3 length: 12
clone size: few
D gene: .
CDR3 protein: CASKGAHYGYTF
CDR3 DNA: TGCGCCAGTAAAGGGGCCCACTATGGCTACACCTTC

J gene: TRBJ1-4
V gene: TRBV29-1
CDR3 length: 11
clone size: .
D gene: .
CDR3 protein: CSVEDEEKLFF
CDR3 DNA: TGCAGCGTTGAAGATGAGGAAAAACTGTTTTTT

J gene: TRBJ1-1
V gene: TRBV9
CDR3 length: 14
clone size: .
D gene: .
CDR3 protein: CASSVGGGVAEAFF
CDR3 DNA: TGTGCCAGCAGCGTGGGGGGAGGAGTCGCTGAAGCTTTCTTT

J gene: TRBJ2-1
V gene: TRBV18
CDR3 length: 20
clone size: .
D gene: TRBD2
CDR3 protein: CASSPQEPGLAGVGYNEQFF
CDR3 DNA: TGTGCCAGCTCACCACAAGAGCCGGGACTAGCGGGAGTAGGCTACAATGAGCAGTTCTTC

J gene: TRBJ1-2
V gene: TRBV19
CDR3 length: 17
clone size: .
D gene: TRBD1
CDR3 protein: CASSRTGGLFPNYGYTF
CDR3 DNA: TGTGCCAGTAGTAGGACAGGGGGCCTTTTCCCTAACTATGGCTACACCTTC

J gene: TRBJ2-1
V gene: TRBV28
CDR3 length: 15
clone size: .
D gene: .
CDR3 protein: CASSRTGTSYNEQFF
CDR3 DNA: TGTGCCAGCAGTCGGACCGGGACTTCCTACAATGAGCAGTTCTTC

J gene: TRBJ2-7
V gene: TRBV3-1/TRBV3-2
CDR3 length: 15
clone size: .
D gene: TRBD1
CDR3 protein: CASSQAGTGTYEQYF
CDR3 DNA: TGTGCCAGCAGCCAAGCCGGGACAGGAACCTACGAGCAGTACTTC

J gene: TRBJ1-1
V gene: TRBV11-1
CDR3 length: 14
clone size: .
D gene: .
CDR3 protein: CASSLYRGVTEAFF
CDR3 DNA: TGTGCCAGCAGCTTATATAGGGGCGTCACTGAAGCTTTCTTT